This is a list of T cell receptor beta chains from one sample in a study of Graves' ophthalmopathy and Graves' hyperthyroidism. TCRdb re-called the multiplex PCR reads through MiXCR, storing one row per CDR3 protein. This table has 1 million to 1.3 million distinct CDR3 sequences, about 40% appearing once. Sequenced material: peripheral blood or thyroid tissue (not recorded which). Receptors were obtained from an adult man with Graves' hyperthyroidism. CDR3s include the opening cysteine and the closing phenylalanine or tryptophan.

CDR3 protein,V gene,J gene
CASSQGVQETQYF,TRBV7-6,TRBJ2-5
CSVESQANTEAFF,TRBV29-1,TRBJ1-1
CAISGRGSSYEQYF,TRBV10-3,TRBJ2-7
CASTPGWLDEKLFF,TRBV12-3/TRBV12-4,TRBJ1-4
CASSTPGTANTEAFF,TRBV19,TRBJ1-1
CASSSRQGADSPLHF,TRBV7-6,TRBJ1-6
CASKPGQSSYEQYF,TRBV6-1,TRBJ2-7
CASSAGTTGIGEQYF,TRBV7-9,TRBJ2-7
CASSPGQSLTSGGYTF,TRBV5-1,TRBJ1-2
CASSLDPGQYF,TRBV5-1,TRBJ2-7
CASHGNTIYF,TRBV2,TRBJ1-3
CASRVEAATRSGANVLTF,TRBV2,TRBJ2-6
CASSFVGGSFSPLHF,TRBV7-9,TRBJ1-6
CASEGVNTGELFF,TRBV9,TRBJ2-2
CASSPEGQPQETQYF,TRBV12-3/TRBV12-4,TRBJ2-5
CASRTDSPYEQYF,TRBV28,TRBJ2-7
CATQLSGANVLTFGAGELFF,TRBV10-3,TRBJ2-2
CASSYGGGRNEQYF,TRBV6-6,TRBJ2-7
CSGARRGGSYGYTF,TRBV29-1,TRBJ1-2
CSASGALRAEAFF,TRBV20-1,TRBJ1-1
CSVEVQGTNYGYTF,TRBV29-1,TRBJ1-2
CSAEPIDRQGYEQYF,TRBV20-1,TRBJ2-7
CASSSPRGTWGGELFF,TRBV19,TRBJ2-2
CASSLTEYEQFF,TRBV7-9,TRBJ2-1
CASSEYRGSGNTIYF,TRBV10-2,TRBJ1-3
CASSYDSYGYTF,TRBV5-1,TRBJ1-2
CAISESVARETQYF,TRBV10-3,TRBJ2-5
CASSTHQETQYF,TRBV19,TRBJ2-5
CASTSQTGGFGNTIYF,TRBV6-5,TRBJ1-3
CSVEAHREGSYEQYF,TRBV29-1,TRBJ2-7
CASSHARERETQYF,TRBV4-2,TRBJ2-5
CASRETGRLLEQYF,TRBV6-1,TRBJ2-7
CASSLVIRNTEAFF,TRBV12-3/TRBV12-4,TRBJ1-1
CASSLRGPQHF,TRBV12-3/TRBV12-4,TRBJ1-5
CSVEALMNTEAFF,TRBV29-1,TRBJ1-1
CASSLAVGQPEQYF,TRBV7-6,TRBJ2-7
CAISEGGSWETQYF,TRBV10-3,TRBJ2-5
CASSLRVTNTGELFF,TRBV12-3/TRBV12-4,TRBJ2-2
CATIGLTGAGELFF,TRBV10-3,TRBJ2-2
CASSSLTAYQETQYF,TRBV12-3/TRBV12-4,TRBJ2-5
CASSAGPSSYEQYF,TRBV5-1,TRBJ2-7
CASSKTGNTGELFF,TRBV7-9,TRBJ2-2
CASSIRGVGLRGETQYF,TRBV7-2,TRBJ2-5
CATSDGRGYTF,TRBV24-1,TRBJ1-2
CSVVTGSISYEQYF,TRBV29-1,TRBJ2-7